This passage covers 30 T cell receptor beta chains from one sample sequenced in a study of patients and donors after allogeneic stem cell transplantation. TCRdb passed the RT-PCR reads through MiXCR, listing each CDR3 protein once. The sample records about 410,000 distinct CDR3 sequences, under 20% being singletons. Material: blood, either unsorted or a sorted T cell fraction (not recorded which). The receptors here all came from a human donor who was either an allogeneic HSCT recipient or a stem cell or donor lymphocyte infusion donor (not recorded which). It is not recorded whose cells these are; they may come from a transplant donor.

This clonotype has just a few counts. The chain joins TRBV5-1 to TRBJ1-1, with 10 nucleotides matching TRBD1. Germline CDR1 and CDR2: SGHRS and YFSETQ. The V gene end was trimmed by 1 base and the J gene end by 1 base; junction bases not matched to a gene: 10. The CDR3 has 18 amino acids. The CDR3 loop is CASSLLEGQGPPNTEAFF. CDR3 bases: TGCGCCAGCAGCTTGCTCGAGGGACAGGGGCCACCGAACACTGAAGCTTTCTTT.

This clonotype occurred a few times. The rearrangement joins TRBV6-5 to TRBJ2-6; 10 nucleotides align to TRBD2. CDR3 length: 15 residues. J was trimmed by 13 bases and V by 0 bases; bases with no gene match: 6. Germline V gene lookup returns CDR1 MNHEY and CDR2 SVGAGI. In DNA form, the CDR3 reads TGTGCCAGCAGTTACTCCCCGGCTAGCGGGAGTGTCCTGACTTTC. It specifies CASSYSPASGSVLTF.

The chain joins TRBV9 to TRBJ2-7, with a weak D call TRBD2 (5 bases). Per germline, CDR1 SGDLS and CDR2 YYNGEE. The CDR3 length is 12 residues. V shed 2 bases and J shed 6 bases, with 9 bases lying between them. CDR3 amino acids: CASSVWRVEQYF. In DNA form, the CDR3 reads TGTGCCAGCAGCGTGTGGCGGGTCGAGCAGTACTTC.

CDR3 nucleotides: TGTGCCAGCTCACCTGCACAGGGGGGAGTCACTGAAGCTTTCTTT. It yields the protein CASSPAQGGVTEAFF. The chain has TRBV18 and TRBJ1-1; 8 nucleotides match TRBD1. Germline CDR1 KGHSH, CDR2 LQKENI. V was clipped by 3 bases and J by 4 bases; unmatched bases: 7. This CDR3 contains 15 residues.

This rearrangement joins TRBV7-2 to TRBJ1-2; TRBD1 is a possible D gene (6 bases). Trimming cost V 1 base and J 4 bases, with 19 bases left between them. The CDR3 extends over 17 amino acids. Germline values: CDR1 SGHTA, CDR2 FQGNSA. The CDR3 DNA is TGTGCCAGCAGCTTAGTCTTAGGGGGTGGGGGGCTCTATGGCTACACCTTC. Its protein product is CASSLVLGGGGLYGYTF.

This clonotype was recorded only once. A read error is possible here, since a much larger clone lies one base away. The chain couples TRBV12-3 or TRBV12-4 to TRBJ2-5; the match to TRBD1 covers 8 bases. CDR3 length: 14 residues. V shed 8 bases and J 4 bases; nucleotides not matched to a gene: 9. Here the CDR3 DNA reads TGTGCCAGCGGCTTTGACAGGGGCTCAGAGACCCAGTACTTC. This translates into CASGFDRGSETQYF.

This clonotype was found many times. V and J are TRBV5-1 and TRBJ2-1, with 13 nucleotides matching TRBD2. The CDR3 contains 17 residues. CDR1 and CDR2 (germline): SGHRS, YFSETQ. V gave up 7 bases and J gave up 2 bases; unmatched junction bases: 9. The CDR3 DNA is TGCGCCAGCGAAGGACTAGCGGGAGTAGGGGCCTACAATGAGCAGTTCTTC. As protein: CASEGLAGVGAYNEQFF.

The rearrangement uses TRBV29-1 and TRBJ1-3; TRBD1 matches 8 bases. The germline gives CDR1 SQVTM, CDR2 ANQGSEA. The CDR3 consists of 14 residues. With 5 bases clipped from V and 4 bases from J, the junction kept 7 bases outside the gene matches. CDR3 sequence: CSVQGALSGNTIYF. In nucleotides, the CDR3 is TGCAGCGTTCAGGGGGCATTGTCCGGAAACACCATATATTTT.

This clonotype was seen a few times. The V call is TRBV30, the J call TRBJ1-2; 8 nucleotides align to TRBD1. Trimming removed 2 bases from V and 8 bases from J; junction bases left unmatched: 7. Looked up from germline, CDR1 is GTSNPN and CDR2 is SVGIG (reference sequence). The CDR3 extends over 13 amino acids. The CDR3, as DNA: TGTGCCTGGAGTCCCGGGACAGGAGGGGGCTACACCTTC. It is translated as CAWSPGTGGGYTF.

In this sample, this clonotype turned up a few times. This chain links TRBV6-1 with TRBJ1-2, with 8 bases identical to TRBD1. This CDR3 region has 13 residues. The ends lost 5 bases at V and 6 bases at J; junction bases unmatched: 5. The V gene's germline CDR1 is MNHNS and CDR2 SASEGT. The CDR3: CASSRQGADGYTF. The CDR3, as DNA: TGTGCCAGCAGTCGGCAGGGGGCGGATGGCTACACCTTC.

This clonotype was counted once. The chain uses TRBV5-1 and TRBJ2-7; the D gene could be TRBD1 or TRBD2 (6 bases each). Germline V lookup: CDR1 SGHRS, CDR2 YFSETQ. V was trimmed by 3 bases and J by 3 bases, leaving 13 bases between them. This CDR3 has 14 residues. CDR3 nucleotides: TGCGCCAGCAGCTCCTCGGGGGCTTACTACGAGCAGTACTTC. This translates into CASSSSGAYYEQYF.

CDR3 in amino acids: CASSVYPRGGISEQYF. Written as DNA, the CDR3 is TGTGCCAGCAGCGTATATCCCCGAGGAGGGATTAGCGAGCAGTACTTC. The chain employs TRBV7-8 and TRBJ2-7, with D perhaps matching TRBD2 (6 bases). The CDR3 is made up of 16 amino acids. V dropped 5 bases and J dropped 6 bases, with 23 bases sitting between them. Germline CDR1 and CDR2: SGHVS and FQNEAQ.

This clonotype occurred a few times. This CDR3 is CASTLRGEGQPQHF. In DNA, the CDR3 is TGTGCCAGCACCCTGAGGGGGGAGGGTCAGCCCCAGCATTTT. The chain couples TRBV7-2 to TRBJ1-5; tentatively, D is TRBD1 (6 bases). CDR1 is SGHTA and CDR2 is FQGNSA in the germline V gene. The CDR3 extends over 14 amino acids. Trimming left V 7 bases short and J 6 bases short, with 16 bases between.

The chain combines TRBV5-1 with TRBJ1-2, with a weak D call TRBD1 (5 bases). Trimming removed 2 bases at V and 0 bases at J, with 29 bases between. The length of the CDR3 is 21 residues. The germline CDR1 and CDR2 sequences are SGHRS and YFSETQ. The CDR3 loop is CASSFPDPAGRSNNSNYGYTF. The CDR3 nucleotides are TGCGCCAGCAGCTTCCCCGATCCCGCAGGGCGGTCGAATAATTCTAACTATGGCTACACCTTC.

This clonotype occurred many times. CDR3 amino acids: CSVGGQGNTGELFF. The CDR3 DNA reads TGCAGCGTGGGGGGACAGGGGAACACCGGGGAGCTGTTTTTT. The chain combines TRBV29-1 with TRBJ2-2; 9 bases are shared with TRBD1. V shed 6 bases, J shed 1 base, and the junction held 3 bases outside the gene matches. CDR1 and CDR2 (germline): SQVTM, ANQGSEA. The CDR3 is 14 residues long.

This clonotype was detected only a few times. This rearrangement joins TRBV5-6 to TRBJ1-2, with 8 bases aligning to TRBD1. The germline gives CDR1 SGHDT, CDR2 YYEEEE. The J segment lost 8 bases and the V segment lost 2 bases, leaving 5 bases of the junction unmatched. The CDR3 contains 13 residues. The CDR3 nucleotides read TGTGCCAGCAGCTTCCCCGACAGGGGCGGCTACACCTTC. Amino acid sequence: CASSFPDRGGYTF.

The chain links TRBV7-2 to TRBJ2-7; the match to TRBD2 covers 11 bases. With 3 bases clipped from V and 0 bases from J, the junction kept 4 bases outside the gene matches. The CDR3 has 16 residues. Germline lookup yields CDR1 SGHTA and CDR2 FQGNSA. CDR3 bases: TGTGCCAGCAGCTTGGTTAGCGGGGGGGCCTCCTACGAGCAGTACTTC. Protein product: CASSLVSGGASYEQYF.

The chain recombines TRBV11-3 with TRBJ1-1, with TRBD1 identical over 10 bases. The CDR3 length is 16 residues. With V trimmed by 8 bases and J by 1 base, 10 bases remained unmatched. CDR1 is SGHNT, CDR2 YENEEA, per germline. The CDR3 nucleotides read TGTGCCAGCCGACCGGGACAGGGGCGAGGGAACACTGAAGCTTTCTTT. The encoded protein is CASRPGQGRGNTEAFF.

There are a few counts of this clonotype. This chain links TRBV4-1 with TRBJ2-7; D might be TRBD2 (7 bases). The V end lost 1 base, the J end lost 2 bases, and 18 bases lay between the germline ends. This CDR3 comprises 17 residues. The germline CDR1 and CDR2 sequences are MGHRA and YSYEKL. The CDR3 DNA follows: TGCGCCAGCAGCCAAGTAGTTGTCGGGGGGCGGCCCTACGAGCAGTACTTC. Translating it yields CASSQVVVGGRPYEQYF.

CDR3 residues: CASSFWQGDGYTF. The CDR3 coding sequence is TGCGCCAGCAGCTTTTGGCAGGGGGATGGCTACACCTTC. This chain joins TRBV5-1 and TRBJ1-2; TRBD1 aligns across 7 bases. V dropped 2 bases and J dropped 6; count of bases not matched to a gene: 4. The CDR3 spans 13 residues. The germline V gene encodes CDR1 SGHRS and CDR2 YFSETQ.

This clonotype was detected a few times. The V and J genes are TRBV4-2 and TRBJ2-7, with TRBD2 matching over 9 bases. The CDR3 totals 14 residues. CDR1 is LGHNA and CDR2 is YNFKEQ in the germline V gene. The V gene end was trimmed by 4 bases and the J gene end by 4 bases; junction bases not matched to a gene: 5. The CDR3 nucleotides are TGTGCCAGCAGCCCGCGGGGGGGCCGGTACGAGCAGTACTTC. Its protein is CASSPRGGRYEQYF.

This clonotype was observed a few times. The chain employs TRBV4-1 and TRBJ1-2; a possible D gene is TRBD1 (5 bases). With 5 bases removed from V and 8 bases from J, the gap between germline ends came to 15 bases. Germline loops: CDR1 MGHRA, CDR2 YSYEKL. This CDR3 spans 13 amino acids. In DNA, the CDR3 is TGCGCCAGCAGCTGGGGACGGACTAGGGGCTACACCTTC. Its protein product is CASSWGRTRGYTF.

The genes are TRBV5-5 and TRBJ1-2; D is undetermined. Trimming stripped 0 bases from V and 6 bases from J, with 9 bases between. Germline-derived CDR1 and CDR2 are SGHKS and YYEKEE (reference sequence). CDR3 size: 13 residues. The CDR3 DNA reads as TGTGCCAGCAGCTTGGAGCAGATTGATGGCTACACCTTC. Amino acid sequence: CASSLEQIDGYTF.

This clonotype has a handful of counts. V gene TRBV7-3 combines with J gene TRBJ1-1, with D unclear. This CDR3 spans 13 amino acids. Deletions cut 6 bases from V and 4 bases from J, with 12 bases between. In germline, CDR1 is SGHTA, CDR2 FQGTGA. As DNA, the CDR3 is TGTGCCAGCAGTCTGATACGGGGCACTGAAGCTTTCTTT. Translated: CASSLIRGTEAFF.

This clonotype was detected only a few times. The V gene is TRBV6-5, the J gene TRBJ2-2; a weak D match, TRBD2 (6 bases). This CDR3 contains 17 residues. With 4 bases removed from V and 0 bases from J, the gap between germline ends came to 15 bases. The germline gives CDR1 MNHEY, CDR2 SVGAGI. CDR3 sequence (DNA): TGTGCCAGCAGTTCCCGGGAGAGAATTACGAACACCGGGGAGCTGTTTTTT. This translates into CASSSRERITNTGELFF.

The rearrangement uses TRBV29-1 and TRBJ2-7, with 7 bases fitting TRBD2. This CDR3 is 13 amino acids long. V was clipped by 7 bases and J by 3 bases; unmatched bases: 9. In germline, CDR1 is SQVTM, CDR2 ANQGSEA. In DNA form, the CDR3 reads TGCAGCGGGGGGGGGGTTGGCGGCTACGAGCAGTACTTC. Its protein is CSGGGVGGYEQYF.

This chain connects TRBV6-2 or TRBV6-3 to TRBJ2-7, with a tentative D call TRBD1 (7 bases). The CDR3 spans 15 residues. Per the germline V gene, CDR1 is MNHEY and CDR2 is SVGEGT. V was pared by 6 bases and J by 3 bases, with 18 bases between. CDR3 nucleotide sequence: TGTGCCAGCAGGCGATGGGCGGGACAGATCTACGAGCAGTACTTC. Its translation is CASRRWAGQIYEQYF.

This clonotype was seen only a few times. The V call is TRBV15, the J call TRBJ1-2, with D tentatively TRBD1 (6 bases). CDR1 and CDR2 (germline): LNHNV, YYDKDF (reference sequence). Trimming removed 0 bases at V and 4 bases at J, with 15 bases between. CDR3 length: 16 residues. The CDR3 DNA reads TGTGCCACCAGCAGAGAGCTTACAGGGATCGGCTATGGCTACACCTTC. It encodes CATSRELTGIGYGYTF.

This CDR3 is CASSSSRLAGGNEQFF. CDR3 coding DNA: TGTGCCAGCAGTTCCTCCCGGCTAGCAGGGGGTAATGAGCAGTTCTTC. The chain is built from TRBV12-3 or TRBV12-4 and TRBJ2-1, with TRBD1 matching over 7 bases. This CDR3 spans 16 amino acids. V lost 4 bases to trimming and J lost 7 bases; unmatched junction nucleotides: 13.

In this sample, this clonotype turned up many times. This chain connects TRBV12-3 or TRBV12-4 to TRBJ2-7, with 7 bases lining up with TRBD1. Trimming removed 5 bases from V and 3 bases from J; junction bases left unmatched: 7. CDR3 length equals 14 residues. The CDR3 spells CASSPPGQFYEQYF. Here the CDR3 DNA reads TGTGCCAGCAGTCCTCCGGGACAGTTCTACGAGCAGTACTTC.